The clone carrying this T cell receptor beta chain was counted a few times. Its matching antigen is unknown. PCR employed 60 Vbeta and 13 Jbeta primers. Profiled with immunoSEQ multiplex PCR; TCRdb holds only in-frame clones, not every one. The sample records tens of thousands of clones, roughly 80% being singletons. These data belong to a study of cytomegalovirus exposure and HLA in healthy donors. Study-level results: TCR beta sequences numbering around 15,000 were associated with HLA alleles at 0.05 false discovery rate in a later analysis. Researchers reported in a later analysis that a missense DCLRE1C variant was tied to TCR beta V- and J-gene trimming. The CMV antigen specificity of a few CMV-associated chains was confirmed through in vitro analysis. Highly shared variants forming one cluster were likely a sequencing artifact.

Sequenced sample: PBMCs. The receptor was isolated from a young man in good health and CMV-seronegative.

CDR3 bases: TGTGCCAGCAGTCGAGAGGGAGGAAACACCATATATTTT. Translation gives CASSREGGNTIYF. The chain combines TRBV6-1 with TRBJ1-3; D is ambiguous. The germline V gene encodes CDR1 MNHNS and CDR2 SASEGT. This CDR3 comprises 13 residues. V lost 5 bases, J lost 4 bases, and 9 bases lay in between.